This T cell receptor beta chain came from a study of shared clonotypes between healthy human individuals. Study-wide background: Donors, aged 18 to 49, were a couple of women and a few men. Per donor, CD8 memory used one plate, CD8 naive used two, CD4 memory used three and CD4 naive used three.

A remark on this clone: Its antigen is not identified.

The CDR3 has 16 residues. Trimming pared 5 bases from V and 7 bases from J, leaving 23 bases between. Germline V gene lookup returns CDR1 LNHDA and CDR2 SQIVND (reference sequence). Findings and limits, study-wide: Unshared clonotypes carried lower generation probabilities than those common to all four donors.

Splitting of CD4+ cells produced CD45RA+ naive and CD45RA-negative memory subsets. The method was immunoSEQ multiplex PCR; TCRdb's version includes in-frame clones alone and lacks a portion of them. This table holds about 1.1 million clones, 60% to 80% found once. V usage is TRBV19 and J usage is TRBJ1-1, with unresolved D. This sequence originates from a man aged 18-30 years in good health. Some clones in this sample may be carry-over from other donors' samples. What was sequenced was memory CD4+ T cells from PBMCs. As for subset: CD45RA-negative fraction. CDR3 bases: TGTGCCAGTAGTGAGCTTAGGCGTAATTTCGTGCGTGAAGCTTTCTTT. Translated: CASSELRRNFVREAFF.